This T cell receptor beta chain was identified in a study of STAT5B mutations in CD4+ large granular lymphocyte leukemia. Findings and caveats of the study: CD4-sorted patient repertoires seemed more clonal than healthy CD4+ repertoires. Top patient clones used TRBV06 genes more often: 8/27 versus 2/35 in controls.

The protocol was immunoSEQ multiplex PCR, while the TCRdb copy is restricted to in-frame clones and leaves out a portion. The repertoire has fewer than 40,000 clones, about 89% of them found once; the top ten carry 0.41%. V shed 7 bases, J shed 6 bases, and the junction held 15 bases outside the gene matches. Germline-derived CDR1 and CDR2 are MDHEN and SYDVKM. There are 17 residues in the CDR3. As regards this clone: Its target is unknown.

This chain uses TRBV28 with TRBJ2-1; 10 bases are a match to TRBD2. The sequencing input was CD4+ T cells from blood buffy coats. The source is a human donor in good health. The CDR3 nucleotides are TGTGCCAGCATCGAACTCGGGCTAGCGGGAGCGGGCAATGAGCAGTTCTTC. It translates to CASIELGLAGAGNEQFF. Complete variable domain (other parts from reference TRBV28 and TRBJ2-1): DVKVTQSSRYLVKRTGEKVFLECVQDMDHENMFWYRQDPGLGLRLIYFSYDVKMKEKGDIPEGYSVSREKKERFSLILESASTNQTSMYLCASIELGLAGAGNEQFFGPGTRLTVL.